This T cell receptor (beta chain) was profiled in a study of OX40 agonist ivuxolimab in advanced cancers. Study overall: The mean age was roughly 60 years, ranging from 23 to 79, with 65% to 90% of participants male. Participants could have had prior anti-PD-1, anti-PD-L1 or anti-CTLA-4 therapy, and more than 35% had some.

The length of the CDR3 is 17 residues. Trimming pared 3 bases from V and 0 bases from J, leaving 16 bases between. The germline CDR1 and CDR2 sequences are SGHNT and YYREEE (reference sequence). Notes on the study in general: Undetermined was the antigen specificity of the expanded peripheral T cells. On average, CD8+ T cells showed a greater number of expanded clones than CD4+.

Method: immunoSEQ multiplex PCR; TCRdb's copy keeps in-frame clones and lacks some. The data show fewer than 100,000 clones, about 80% seen once. This clone appeared once. The antigen is unknown. This specimen was CD4+ or CD8+ T cells sorted from blood, taken in a trial of the OX40 agonist ivuxolimab. V gene TRBV5-4 combines with J gene TRBJ2-1, with TRBD2 as a possible D gene (6 bases). The sequence derives from an adult with an advanced solid tumor such as melanoma, head and neck, liver or kidney cancer. As DNA, the CDR3 is TGTGCCAGCAGCTCCCCTGCCGCGGGGCACTCCTACAATGAGCAGTTCTTC. It codes for CASSSPAAGHSYNEQFF.